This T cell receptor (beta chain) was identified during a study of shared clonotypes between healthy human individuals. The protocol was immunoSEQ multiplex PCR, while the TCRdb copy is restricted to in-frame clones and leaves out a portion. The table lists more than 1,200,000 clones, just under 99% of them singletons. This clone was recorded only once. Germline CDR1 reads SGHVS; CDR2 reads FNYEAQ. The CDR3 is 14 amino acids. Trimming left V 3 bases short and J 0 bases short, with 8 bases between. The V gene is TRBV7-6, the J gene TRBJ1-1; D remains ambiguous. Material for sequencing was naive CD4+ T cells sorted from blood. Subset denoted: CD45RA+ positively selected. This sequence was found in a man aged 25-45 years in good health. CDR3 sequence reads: CASSFDGMNTEAFF. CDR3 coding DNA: TGTGCCAGCAGCTTCGATGGGATGAACACTGAAGCTTTCTTT.